Listed here is a single TCR beta chain. Its specificity is not known. CDR1 and CDR2 (germline): MNHEY, SMNVEV (reference sequence). The CDR3 spans 14 residues. V was shortened by 1 base and J by 6 bases, with 10 bases between the two germline ends. Donors ranged from roughly 6 to 90 years old and were healthy Caucasians in Russia. The authors ran a second PCR of about 7 to 11 cycles using a sample-barcoded 5' primer and a J-beta primer mix. TCRdb re-analysed the 5' RACE reads in MiXCR, keeping a single row per CDR3 protein. The sample holds about 1.6 million distinct CDR3 sequences; around 35% are singletons and the top ten take approximately 11%. This entry comes from a study of blood T cells in healthy people across ages. Study-wide context: Template switching retrieved approximately one barcoded beta molecule for each two T cells. Study-level results: In the absence of known donor CMV status, changes in expanded clonotypes were possibly confounded. Long-lived donors exceeded aged donors in naive CD4+ cells and diversity.

The chain couples TRBV27 to TRBJ2-1, with D uncertain. Sequencing was carried out using blood. The clonotype was recovered from a woman aged 25 to 45 in good health. In nucleotides, the CDR3 is TGTGCCAGCAGTTTATTGGCCGGGTTCAATGAGCAGTTCTTC. Encoded protein: CASSLLAGFNEQFF.